This T cell receptor (beta chain) is drawn from a study of cytomegalovirus exposure and HLA in healthy donors. Study-level background: From donors who were HLA-typed, an early data release held 70 million to 90 million unique TCRs.

All the people who gave samples were healthy bone marrow donors. Unmatched junction bases numbered 3, after V lost 6 bases and J lost 4 bases. Looked up from germline, CDR1 is MDHEN and CDR2 is SYDVKM. There are 14 residues in the CDR3. Researchers ran the PCR with 60 Vbeta and 13 Jbeta primers. The method was immunoSEQ multiplex PCR; TCRdb's version includes in-frame clones alone and lacks a portion of them. The sample shows roughly 100,000 clones, more than 65% of them seen only once. V and J are TRBV28 and TRBJ1-4; TRBD1 agrees at 9 bases. The sequenced sample consisted of PBMCs. This receptor was taken from a man aged 25-45 years in good health and CMV-seronegative. The chain's CDR3 is CASRGQGFNEKLFF. Written as DNA, the CDR3 is TGTGCCAGCAGGGGACAGGGTTTTAATGAAAAACTGTTTTTT.